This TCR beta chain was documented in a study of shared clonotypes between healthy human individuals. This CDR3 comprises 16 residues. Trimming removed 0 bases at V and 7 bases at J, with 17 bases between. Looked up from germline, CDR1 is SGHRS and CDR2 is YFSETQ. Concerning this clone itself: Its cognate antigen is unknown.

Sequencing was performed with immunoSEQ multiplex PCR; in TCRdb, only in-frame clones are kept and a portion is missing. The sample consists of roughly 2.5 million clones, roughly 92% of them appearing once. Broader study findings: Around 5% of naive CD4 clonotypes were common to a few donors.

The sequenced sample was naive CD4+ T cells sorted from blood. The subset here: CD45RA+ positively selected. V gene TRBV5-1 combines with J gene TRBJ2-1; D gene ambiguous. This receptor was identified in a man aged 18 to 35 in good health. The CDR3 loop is CASSLAPGWGGNEQFF. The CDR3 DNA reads TGCGCCAGCAGCTTGGCACCTGGGTGGGGTGGGAATGAGCAGTTCTTC. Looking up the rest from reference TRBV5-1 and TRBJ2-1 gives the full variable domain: KAGVTQTPRYLIKTRGQQVTLSCSPISGHRSVSWYQQTPGQGLQFLFEYFSETQRNKGNFPGRFSGRQFSNSRSEMNVSTLELGDSALYLCASSLAPGWGGNEQFFGPGTRLTVL.